This T cell receptor beta chain was documented in a study of blood T cell repertoires in COVID-19. In the study's own analysis: Reference gene primer amplification yielded estimated nucleated cell counts. Only in-frame clones appear in the TCRdb table, and some are missing; sequencing was by immunoSEQ multiplex PCR. V and J calls and clone size are as listed in that table; D and trimming were resolved from the DNA. Among fewer than 650,000 clones, approximately 91% were seen once, and the ten largest hold 7.5% to 9%. Patients at the Seattle site were enrolled during active infection and followed longitudinally. Looked up from germline, CDR1 is MNHEY and CDR2 is SVGEGT. V was trimmed by 1 base and J by 8 bases, leaving 24 bases between them. CDR3 size: 18 residues. This clone was picked up one time.

The sequenced sample consisted of peripheral blood. The sequence was collected from a woman aged 45-60 years with COVID-19, enrolled during active disease. The V gene is TRBV6-2 or TRBV6-3, the J gene TRBJ2-1, with a possible D match to TRBD2 (6 bases). The CDR3 is CASSYFAPAGGGDDEQFF. The CDR3 DNA reads TGTGCCAGCAGTTACTTCGCCCCCGCCGGCGGCGGGGACGATGAGCAGTTCTTC.